This paragraph covers one T cell receptor (beta chain) sequence. With a J-beta primer mix and a sample-barcoded 5' primer, a second PCR ran roughly 6 to 11 cycles. TCRdb recomputed calls from the 5' RACE reads with MiXCR, one row per CDR3 protein. The sample yields hundreds of thousands of distinct CDR3 sequences, around 52% seen once. The CDR3 has 12 residues. From germline, CDR1 is SGHDN and CDR2 FVKESK. The V gene lost 4 bases and the J gene lost 10 bases, with 8 bases spanning the gap. The data originate from a study of blood T cells in healthy people across ages. The sequence derives from an elderly woman in good health. The chain couples TRBV14 to TRBJ1-6; D is ambiguous. The sample comprised blood. CDR3 DNA sequence: TGTGCCAGCAGCCCCCTCGCGTCACCCCTCCACTTT. Its translation: CASSPLASPLHF.